A few counts support the clone carrying this TCR beta chain. Its specificity is unknown. These data are taken from a study of T-cell memory formation after mild COVID-19. Study overall: There were largely donor-specific TCR clusters.

Study results and caveats: Day 15 to 85 contracting clones showed balanced CD4/CD8; day 15 to 37 expanders favored CD4+. Mostly located in CM and EM were contracting CD4+ clones, with contracting CD8+ clones located in EMRA.

TCRdb processed the 5' RACE reads anew with MiXCR; each CDR3 protein has one entry. The sample holds hundreds of thousands of distinct CDR3 sequences, more than 15% seen once. Germline V CDR1 and CDR2: PRHDT, FYEKMQ (reference sequence). The CDR3 spans 13 residues. V shed 8 bases and J shed 1 base, with 11 bases lying between them. This receptor was taken from a man between 18 and 29 years old who had mild COVID-19 (a few samples of this study predate the infection). Cell type and time point are not known. The chain carries TRBV13 and TRBJ1-1; D is undetermined. Sequenced sample: PBMCs or a T cell subset sorted from them (not recorded which). As DNA, the CDR3 is TGTGCCAGCCTCCCGTGGGAGAACACTGAAGCTTTCTTT. This gives the protein CASLPWENTEAFF.